These 2 T cell receptor beta chains originate from one sample sequenced in a study of blood T cell repertoires in COVID-19. Measured with immunoSEQ multiplex PCR; TCRdb has only the in-frame clones, and not every one. The sample lists over 150,000 clones; about three quarters were seen once. The sample taken for sequencing was peripheral blood. The receptors were sampled from a woman between 65 and 79 years old with acute or convalescent COVID-19.

Regarding this clone: Other DNA sequences in this sample translate to the same CDR3. The genes are TRBV9 and TRBJ2-1, with TRBD2 matching 11 bases. The CDR3 is made up of 16 amino acids. V shed 3 bases, J shed 4 bases, and the junction held 6 bases outside the gene matches. Germline-derived CDR1 and CDR2 are SGDLS and YYNGEE. CDR3: CASSALGTSGYNEQFF. CDR3 bases: TGTGCCAGCAGCGCCTTAGGGACTAGCGGTTACAATGAGCAGTTCTTC.

This clone showed up just once. J is TRBJ1-2 and V is TRBV5-4, with D possibly being TRBD1 (6 bases). The CDR3 runs 15 residues. Germline V CDR1 and CDR2: SGHNT, YYREEE (reference sequence). Trimming stripped 4 bases from V and 2 bases from J, with 15 bases between. CDR3 nucleotide sequence: TGTGCCAGCAGCCCCTTACAAGGGGGAAACTATGGCTACACCTTC. Translation: CASSPLQGGNYGYTF.